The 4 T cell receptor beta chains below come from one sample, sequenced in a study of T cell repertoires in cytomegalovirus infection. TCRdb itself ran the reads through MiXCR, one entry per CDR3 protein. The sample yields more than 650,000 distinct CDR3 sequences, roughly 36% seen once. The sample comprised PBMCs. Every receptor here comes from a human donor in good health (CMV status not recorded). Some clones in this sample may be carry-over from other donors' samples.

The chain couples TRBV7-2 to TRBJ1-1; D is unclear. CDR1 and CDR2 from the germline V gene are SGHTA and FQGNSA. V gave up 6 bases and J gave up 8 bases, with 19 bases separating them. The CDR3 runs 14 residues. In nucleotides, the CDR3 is TGTGCCAGCAGACGCCAGCAACAATCCCCCGAAGCTTTCTTT. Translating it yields CASRRQQQSPEAFF.

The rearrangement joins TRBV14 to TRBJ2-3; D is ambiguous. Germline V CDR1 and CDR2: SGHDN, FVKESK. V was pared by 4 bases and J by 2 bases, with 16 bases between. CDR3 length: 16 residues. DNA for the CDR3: TGTGCCAGCAGCCTCCATGGCGCGACACTCACAGATACGCAGTATTTT. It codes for CASSLHGATLTDTQYF.

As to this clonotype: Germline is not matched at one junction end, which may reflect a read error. CDR3 sequence: CASSRGTGGNQPQQF. Written as DNA, the CDR3 is TGTGCCAGCAGCCGCGGGACAGGGGGTAATCAGCCCCAGCAATTT. This chain uses TRBV2 with TRBJ1-5, with TRBD1 matching 11 bases. The CDR3 spans 15 residues. CDR1 and CDR2 from the germline V gene are SNHLY and FYNNEI.

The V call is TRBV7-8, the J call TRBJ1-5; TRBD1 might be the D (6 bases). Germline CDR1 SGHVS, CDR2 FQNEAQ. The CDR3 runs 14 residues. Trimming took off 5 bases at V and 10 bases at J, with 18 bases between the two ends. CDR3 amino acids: CASSRGGSGHPQHF. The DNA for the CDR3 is TGTGCCAGCAGCAGAGGGGGTTCCGGGCATCCCCAGCATTTT. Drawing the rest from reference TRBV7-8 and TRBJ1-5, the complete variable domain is GAGVSQSPRYKVAKRGQDVALRCDPISGHVSLFWYQQALGQGPEFLTYFQNEAQLDKSGLPSDRFFAERPEGSVSTLKIQRTQQEDSAVYLCASSRGGSGHPQHFGDGTRLSIL.